This TCR beta chain originates from a study of monozygotic twins with inflammatory bowel disease. This CDR3 spans 17 amino acids. Germline loops: CDR1 LGHDT, CDR2 YNNKEL (reference sequence). A word on this clonotype: Its antigen is still unknown.

Broader study findings: Subtypes among T cells remained indistinguishable.

A template switching step added UMIs, each with a 6-nucleotide sample barcode. After re-calling the 5' RACE reads, TCRdb lists one entry per CDR3 protein, DNA absent. This sample's table reports around 150,000 distinct CDR3 sequences. The TCR was taken from a human donor with ulcerative colitis or Crohn's disease, or a healthy co-twin of an affected twin (not recorded which). Material: blood. The chain combines TRBV3-1 with TRBJ2-1. The CDR3 here is CASSQETARSSYNEQFF.